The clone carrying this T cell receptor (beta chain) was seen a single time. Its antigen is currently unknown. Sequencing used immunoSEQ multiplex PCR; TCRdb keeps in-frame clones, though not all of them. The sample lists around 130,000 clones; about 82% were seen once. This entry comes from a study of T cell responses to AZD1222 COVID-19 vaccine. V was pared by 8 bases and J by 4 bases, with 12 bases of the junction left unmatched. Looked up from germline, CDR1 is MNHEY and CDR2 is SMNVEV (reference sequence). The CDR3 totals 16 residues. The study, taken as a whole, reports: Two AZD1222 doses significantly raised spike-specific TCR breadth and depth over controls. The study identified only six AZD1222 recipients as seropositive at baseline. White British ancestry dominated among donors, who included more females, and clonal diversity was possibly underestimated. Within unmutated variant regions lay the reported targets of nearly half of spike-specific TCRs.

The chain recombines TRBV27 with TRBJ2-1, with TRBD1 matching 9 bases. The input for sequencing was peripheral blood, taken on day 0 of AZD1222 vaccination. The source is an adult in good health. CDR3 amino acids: CASQHSGTGWYNEQFF. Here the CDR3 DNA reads TGTGCCAGCCAACATTCCGGGACAGGGTGGTACAATGAGCAGTTCTTC.